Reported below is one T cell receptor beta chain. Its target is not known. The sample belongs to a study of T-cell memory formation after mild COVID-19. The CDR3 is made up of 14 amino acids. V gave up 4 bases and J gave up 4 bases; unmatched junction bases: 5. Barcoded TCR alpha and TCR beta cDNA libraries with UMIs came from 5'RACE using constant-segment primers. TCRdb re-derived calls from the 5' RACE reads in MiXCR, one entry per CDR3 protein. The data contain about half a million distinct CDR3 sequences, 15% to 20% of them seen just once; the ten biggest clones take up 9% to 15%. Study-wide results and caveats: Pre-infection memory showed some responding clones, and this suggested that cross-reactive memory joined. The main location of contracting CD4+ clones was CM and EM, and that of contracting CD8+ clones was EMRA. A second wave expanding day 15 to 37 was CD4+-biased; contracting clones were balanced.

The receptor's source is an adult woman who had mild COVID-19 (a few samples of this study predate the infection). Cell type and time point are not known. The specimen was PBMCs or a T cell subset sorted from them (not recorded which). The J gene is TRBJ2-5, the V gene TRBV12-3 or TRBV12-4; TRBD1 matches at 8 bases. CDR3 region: CASSSRTGLETQYF. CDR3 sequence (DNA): TGTGCCAGCAGTTCCCGGACAGGGCTAGAGACCCAGTACTTC.